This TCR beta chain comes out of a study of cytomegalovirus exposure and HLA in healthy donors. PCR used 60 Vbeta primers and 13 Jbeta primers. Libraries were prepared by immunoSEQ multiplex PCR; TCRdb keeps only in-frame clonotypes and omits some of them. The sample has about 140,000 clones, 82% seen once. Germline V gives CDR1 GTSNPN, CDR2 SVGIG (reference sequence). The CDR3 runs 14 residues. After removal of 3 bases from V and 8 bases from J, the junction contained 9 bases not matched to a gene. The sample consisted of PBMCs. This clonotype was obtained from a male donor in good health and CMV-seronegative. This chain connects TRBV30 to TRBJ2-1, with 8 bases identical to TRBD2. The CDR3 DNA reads TGTGCCTGGAGGGCGGGAGGTTGGCTGGATGAGCAGTTCTTC. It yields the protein CAWRAGGWLDEQFF.